The rows below give T cell receptor beta chains drawn from one sample of a study of technical replicates of blood from several donors. TCRdb's copy holds only in-frame clones and misses some; the assay was immunoSEQ multiplex PCR. The sample lists 85,000 to 100,000 clones; roughly 95% were seen once. Sequencing was done on a sample of T cells isolated from PBMCs. The receptors derive from a human donor in good health. Both conserved end residues are part of each CDR3. The D gene is left open where the match is weak.

TRBJ2-1 TRBV5-4 TRBD1 CASRLTGREQFF
TRBJ2-7 TRBV11-2 TRBD1 CASSPRDRTYEQYF
TRBJ2-1 TRBV9 TRBD1 CASSALRGQESNEQFF
TRBJ1-1 TRBV5-1 NA CASSLGDGGTEAFF
TRBJ2-1 TRBV28 TRBD2 CASSYRLAGTYNEQFF
TRBJ1-6 TRBV10-3 NA CAISVGGSPLHF
TRBJ2-2 TRBV4-1 TRBD1 CASSLGTGDTGELFF
TRBJ2-7 TRBV27 NA CASSLSQGGTYEQYF
TRBJ2-1 TRBV9 NA CASSVRGTKGYEQFF
TRBJ2-3 TRBV9 TRBD2 CASSASGGIADTQYF
TRBJ1-5 TRBV6-1 NA CASSDSQPQHF
TRBJ2-3 TRBV5-3 TRBD2 CARSLTLAGVTDTQYF
TRBJ2-3 TRBV4-1 TRBD1 CASSHRRGSGGLITDTQYF
TRBJ2-1 TRBV2 TRBD2 CASSDPGTTLYNEQFF
TRBJ2-1 TRBV6-1 TRBD1 CASSLGRGSYNEQFF
TRBJ1-1 TRBV2 NA CAREEGNGDTEAFF
TRBJ2-3 TRBV9 TRBD2 CASSPGLEVADTQYF
TRBJ1-6 TRBV6-1 NA CASSDGAGMGYNSPLHF
TRBJ2-7 TRBV10-3 NA CATRGRDTSSYEQYF
TRBJ2-3 TRBV7-9 TRBD2 CASRWGGKEDTQYF
TRBJ1-6 TRBV19 NA CASSREGNKAGDNSPLHF
TRBJ1-1 TRBV14 NA CASSREGITTEAFF
TRBJ1-6 TRBV10-2 NA CASSGAFNSPLHF
TRBJ1-4 TRBV9 TRBD1 CASSARTGPAGEKLFF
TRBJ1-2 TRBV10-2 NA CASSPWGDGYTF
TRBJ1-4 TRBV28 TRBD1 CASSLWQGGEKLFF
TRBJ2-7 TRBV28 TRBD1 CASRDRDRGLREQYF
TRBJ1-1 TRBV7-3 NA CASSLRRGVNTEAFF
TRBJ2-7 TRBV27 TRBD2 CASSLTPGLAGSSSYEQYF
TRBJ1-1 TRBV5-1 TRBD1 CASRFRQGRNTEAFF
TRBJ1-1 TRBV4-1 NA CASRTYTNTEAFF
TRBJ2-7 TRBV2 TRBD2 CASSQAGGIPYEQYF
TRBJ1-4 TRBV28 TRBD1 CASRPGQASNEKLFF
TRBJ2-5 TRBV19 TRBD2 CASSIRTKTSSSQETQYF
TRBJ1-1 TRBV6-1 NA CASTISGEGEAFF
TRBJ1-1 TRBV6-5 NA CASTLAGDTEAFF
TRBJ2-3 TRBV27 TRBD2 CASSLGGLAYDTQYF
TRBJ2-3 TRBV9 TRBD2 CASSVDAGGPDTQYF
TRBJ2-7 TRBV18 NA CASSPPGAAEQYF
TRBJ2-4 TRBV5-1 NA CASSRLETKNIQYF
TRBJ1-1 TRBV6-5 NA CASSYNQDRNTEAFF
TRBJ1-2 TRBV7-6 TRBD1 CASSADRGFGYTF
TRBJ1-4 TRBV27 NA CASSLLGPNEKLFF
TRBJ2-3 TRBV15 NA CATSRVTGGGTDTQYF
TRBJ1-1 TRBV15 NA CATSNYVNGAEAFF
TRBJ2-1 TRBV6-5 TRBD2 CASSWVAGDVNEQFF
TRBJ2-3 TRBV29-1 TRBD2 CSVGRGESSTDTQYF
TRBJ1-6 TRBV19 NA CASSIDRRGFDSFNSPLHF
TRBJ1-2 TRBV19 TRBD1 CASSMTQGEGYTF
TRBJ2-5 TRBV9 NA CASSVTLGEETQYF
TRBJ2-6 TRBV7-6 TRBD2 CASSLTRGGFGGANVLTF
TRBJ2-3 TRBV12-5 TRBD2 CASGPRGDGTDTQYF
TRBJ2-3 TRBV27 TRBD2 CASSRLAGGKDTQYF
TRBJ2-7 TRBV7-8 TRBD1 CASSAIGWTGGFHEQYF
TRBJ2-5 TRBV5-1 TRBD2 CASSALAGVYQETQYF
TRBJ2-3 TRBV9 TRBD2 CASSAGLADTQYF
TRBJ2-1 TRBV11-2 TRBD2 CASSLAPSGGARGEQFF
TRBJ2-3 TRBV6-1 TRBD2 CASSEPGLAGVVADTQYF